Listed here are 11 T cell receptor beta chains from one sample, sequenced in a study of T cells after yellow fever vaccination. TCRdb re-analysed the 5' RACE reads in MiXCR, keeping a single row per CDR3 protein. The sample shows approximately 160,000 distinct CDR3 sequences, 5.5% to 8% of them seen only once. Sequenced material: CD4+ T cells sorted from PBMCs, taken on the day of the first yellow fever vaccination. The receptors shown here come from a young man who received the YFV17D yellow fever vaccine.

This clonotype occurred many times. V usage is TRBV7-2 and J usage is TRBJ2-1; tentatively, D is TRBD2 (5 bases). Germline V gene data show CDR1 as SGHTA and CDR2 as FQGNSA. The CDR3 loop spans 13 amino acids. The germline V and J ends were trimmed by 5 bases and 7 bases, with 12 bases remaining between them. As DNA, the CDR3 is TGTGCCAGCAGCGCTTGGAGAGGGAATGAGCAGTTCTTC. Protein sequence: CASSAWRGNEQFF.

The genes are TRBV11-2 and TRBJ2-5, with 11 nucleotides matching TRBD2. The CDR3 extends over 16 amino acids. The V gene's germline CDR1 is SGHAT and CDR2 FQNNGV. The junction had 6 bases not matched to a gene; V was cut back by 5 bases and J by 1 base. CDR3 region: CASSPGTSGVQETQYF. The CDR3 DNA follows: TGTGCCAGCAGCCCCGGGACTAGCGGAGTCCAAGAGACCCAGTACTTC.

This clonotype was recorded many times. The genes are TRBV18 and TRBJ2-7, with D unresolved. V shed 6 bases and J shed 3 bases, with 9 bases lying between them. The CDR3 contains 12 residues. Germline V gene sequence: CDR1 KGHSH, CDR2 LQKENI. The CDR3 loop is CASSPIDYEQYV. For the CDR3, the DNA is TGTGCCAGCTCTCCAATCGACTACGAGCAGTACGTC.

The sample holds a few counts of this clonotype. The V and J genes are TRBV20-1 and TRBJ2-3, with D perhaps TRBD1 or TRBD2 (5 bases each). CDR3 size: 11 residues. Between the trimmed V and J ends, which lost 5 bases and 8 bases, there was a span of 11 bases. The germline CDR1 and CDR2 sequences are DFQATT and SNEGSKA (reference sequence). The CDR3 loop reads CSARGYGTQYF. CDR3 nucleotides: TGCAGTGCTCGGGGCTATGGTACGCAGTATTTT.

This clonotype was recorded at least ten times. This sequence joins TRBV21-1 and TRBJ2-7; the DNA was not used to check the table's D call, TRBD1. TRBV21-1 is flagged as a pseudogene. CDR3 length equals 14 residues. CDR3 region: CASSDPPRGSEQYV. CDR3 DNA sequence: TGTGCCAGCAGCGACCCCCCCAGGGGGAGCGAGCAGTACGTC.

This clonotype was detected ten times or more. V and J are TRBV19 and TRBJ1-2, with 10 bases identical to TRBD1. CDR1 and CDR2 from the germline V gene are LNHDA and SQIVND (reference sequence). V shed 9 bases and J 5 bases; nucleotides not matched to a gene: 6. The CDR3 has 13 amino acids. The CDR3 nucleotides are TGTGCCAGCGGACAGGGGGTGATTTATGGCTACACCTTC. Protein sequence: CASGQGVIYGYTF.

The sample holds many counts of this clonotype. The gene calls are TRBV18 and TRBJ2-3, with 12 nucleotides matching TRBD2. V shed 3 bases and J 2 bases; nucleotides not matched to a gene: 3. The CDR3 has 16 residues. The germline gives CDR1 KGHSH, CDR2 LQKENI. In DNA, the CDR3 is TGTGCCAGCTCACCTTGGACTAGCGGGGACACAGATACGCAGTATTTT. Translated: CASSPWTSGDTDTQYF.

This clonotype was recorded at least ten times. The rearrangement joins TRBV24-1 to TRBJ1-3, with D unresolved. V lost 3 bases and J 2 bases, leaving 7 bases between the germline ends. CDR1 KGHDR and CDR2 SFDVKD come from the germline V gene. The CDR3 contains 14 residues. This chain's CDR3 is CATSDATAGNTIYF. The CDR3 DNA follows: TGTGCCACCAGTGATGCCACAGCTGGAAACACCATATATTTT.

The V and J genes are TRBV5-6 and TRBJ1-4, with a tentative D call TRBD1 (6 bases). Trimming removed 2 bases from V and 1 base from J, with 9 bases in between. Per germline, CDR1 SGHDT and CDR2 YYEEEE. The CDR3 covers 15 residues. The CDR3 loop is CASSLTGRTNEKLFF. Written as DNA, the CDR3 is TGTGCCAGCAGCTTAACAGGGAGAACTAATGAAAAACTGTTTTTT.

Only a few counts were recorded for this clonotype. The V and J genes are TRBV5-1 and TRBJ1-1; TRBD1 agrees at 8 bases. This CDR3 contains 14 residues. CDR1 and CDR2 (germline): SGHRS, YFSETQ. V trimming: 6 bases; J trimming: 2 bases; junction bases outside the gene matches: 6. The CDR3 spells CASMTGTGNTEAFF. In DNA form, the CDR3 reads TGCGCCAGCATGACGGGGACAGGAAACACTGAAGCTTTCTTT.

This chain connects TRBV5-1 to TRBJ2-3, with 8 bases aligning to TRBD2. V gave up 1 base and J gave up 4 bases; unmatched junction bases: 5. CDR1 and CDR2 (germline): SGHRS, YFSETQ. This CDR3 is built from 15 residues. This CDR3 is CASSLLVGGADTQYF. The CDR3 DNA follows: TGCGCCAGCAGCTTGTTGGTCGGGGGGGCAGATACGCAGTATTTT.